The T cell receptor (beta chain) under discussion was sequenced for a study of beta chain features in type 1 diabetes. On this clone: Its antigen is unknown.

The CDR3 is 16 residues long. The ends were cut back, 0 bases at V and 0 bases at J, with 10 bases in the middle. The germline gives CDR1 LGHNA, CDR2 YSLEER. The entirety of the isolated RNA underwent reverse transcription, so expressed TCRB transcripts were sequenced. TCRdb keeps only in-frame clones here, not all; method: immunoSEQ multiplex PCR. The repertoire consists of roughly 500,000 clones, with roughly an eighth occurring once and the leading ten covering approximately 0.045%. One heparinised draw of blood, averaging about 116 mL, came from each donor. A CD45RO/CCR7/CD25/CD127/CD95/CD27 panel sorted naive, central memory, regulatory and stem cell-like memory CD4+ cells. Study-level points and caveats: VDJ junctions sequenced from type 1 diabetes patients showed fewer insertions and more deletions. Significant though moderate, a shortening of TCRB CDR3s appeared in all four CD4+ subsets of Type 1 diabetes patients.

The sequenced sample was naive CD4+ T cells from blood. The gene calls are TRBV4-3 and TRBJ2-3; TRBD2 might be the D (5 bases). This TCR came from a woman younger than 35 in good health. The CDR3 protein is CASSQEPGSSTDTQYF. Written as DNA, the CDR3 is TGCGCCAGCAGCCAAGAACCGGGGAGTAGCACAGATACGCAGTATTTT.